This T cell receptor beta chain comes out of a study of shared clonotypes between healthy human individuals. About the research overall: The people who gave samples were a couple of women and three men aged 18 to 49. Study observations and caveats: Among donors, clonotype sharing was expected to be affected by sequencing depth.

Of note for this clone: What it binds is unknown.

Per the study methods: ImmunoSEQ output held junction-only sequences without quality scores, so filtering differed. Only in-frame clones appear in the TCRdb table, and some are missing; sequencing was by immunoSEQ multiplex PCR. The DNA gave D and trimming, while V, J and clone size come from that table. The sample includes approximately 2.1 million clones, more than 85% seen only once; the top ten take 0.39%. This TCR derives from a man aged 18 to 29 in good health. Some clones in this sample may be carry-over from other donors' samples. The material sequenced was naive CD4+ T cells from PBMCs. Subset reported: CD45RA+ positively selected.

The CDR3 DNA sequence: TGTGCCAGCAGCTTATTCGCCCGGGCAGGGGATAATCAGCCCCAGCATTTT. Translated, it gives CASSLFARAGDNQPQHF. The chain uses TRBV7-6 and TRBJ1-5; tentatively, D is TRBD1 (6 bases). Germline V CDR1 and CDR2: SGHVS, FNYEAQ. The CDR3 is 17 amino acids. Trimming pared 2 bases from V and 4 bases from J, leaving 18 bases between. Complete variable domain (other parts from reference TRBV7-6 and TRBJ1-5): GAGVSQSPRYKVTKRGQDVALRCDPISGHVSLYWYRQALGQGPEFLTYFNYEAQQDKSGLPNDRFSAERPEGSISTLTIQRTEQRDSAMYRCASSLFARAGDNQPQHFGDGTRLSIL.